Listed here are 8 T cell receptor beta chains from one sample, sequenced in a study of blood T cell repertoires in COVID-19. Profiling relied on immunoSEQ multiplex PCR, and the TCRdb table lists in-frame clones only, not all of them. Here the sample spans approximately 45,000 clones, 65% to 90% being singletons. Sequences were obtained from peripheral blood. The receptor set was obtained from a woman of 80 years or more with acute or convalescent COVID-19.

This CDR3 is CASSFGGLTEAFF. Here the CDR3 DNA reads TGTGCCAGCAGCTTTGGGGGACTCACTGAAGCTTTCTTT. V usage is TRBV11-2 and J usage is TRBJ1-1; D possibly corresponds to TRBD1 (5 bases). This CDR3 comprises 13 residues. Germline CDR1 is SGHAT and CDR2 is FQNNGV. With 3 bases removed from V and 4 bases from J, the gap between germline ends came to 9 bases.

The chain couples TRBV19 to TRBJ1-2; 7 bases line up with TRBD1. From germline, CDR1 is LNHDA and CDR2 SQIVND (reference sequence). Unmatched junction bases numbered 6, after V lost 5 bases and J lost 3 bases. CDR3 size: 14 residues. The CDR3 region is CASSQGQFYYGYTF. CDR3 in DNA: TGTGCCAGTAGTCAGGGACAGTTCTACTATGGCTACACCTTC.

The chain employs TRBV7-2 and TRBJ2-2; 8 nucleotides align to TRBD1. The CDR3 contains 15 residues. Trimming cost V 4 bases and J 5 bases; bases outside gene matches: 6. Germline loops: CDR1 SGHTA, CDR2 FQGNSA. The CDR3 bases are TGTGCCAGCAGCTCTAGGGGACAGGAAACCGGGGAGCTGTTTTTT. Its translation: CASSSRGQETGELFF. Drawing the rest from reference TRBV7-2 and TRBJ2-2, the complete variable domain is GAGVSQSPSNKVTEKGKDVELRCDPISGHTALYWYRQSLGQGLEFLIYFQGNSAPDKSGLPSDRFSAERTGGSVSTLTIQRTQQEDSAVYLCASSSRGQETGELFFGEGSRLTVL.

This clone was seen a handful of times. The chain is built from TRBV30 and TRBJ1-2; TRBD1 aligns across 8 bases. CDR3 length: 14 amino acids. CDR1 GTSNPN and CDR2 SVGIG come from the germline V gene (reference sequence). V lost 0 bases to trimming and J lost 8 bases; unmatched junction nucleotides: 8. The CDR3 protein is CAWSVRTGNGGYTF. As DNA, the CDR3 is TGTGCCTGGAGTGTACGGACAGGGAACGGGGGCTACACCTTC.

V gene TRBV19 combines with J gene TRBJ1-1; TRBD1 is a possible D gene (5 bases). This CDR3 is built from 15 residues. CDR1 and CDR2 from the germline V gene are LNHDA and SQIVND (reference sequence). The germline V and J ends were trimmed by 0 bases and 1 base, with 9 bases remaining between them. The CDR3 reads CASSIERTPNTEAFF. The DNA for the CDR3 is TGTGCCAGTAGTATAGAAAGGACACCGAACACTGAAGCTTTCTTT.

The rearrangement joins TRBV2 to TRBJ2-1, with 8 bases fitting TRBD2. Germline V gives CDR1 SNHLY, CDR2 FYNNEI. After removal of 4 bases from V and 8 bases from J, the junction contained 7 bases not matched to a gene. The CDR3 has 14 residues. DNA of the CDR3: TGTGCCAGCAGTGCCCTCGGGAGGGGAGATGAGCAGTTCTTC. Residues: CASSALGRGDEQFF. The full variable domain, with the rest looked up from reference TRBV2 and TRBJ2-1, is EPEVTQTPSHQVTQMGQEVILRCVPISNHLYFYWYRQILGQKVEFLVSFYNNEISEKSEIFDDQFSVERPDGSNFTLKIRSTKLEDSAMYFCASSALGRGDEQFFGPGTRLTVL.

The sample holds a few counts of this clone. The V and J genes are TRBV6-5 and TRBJ2-1; D remains ambiguous. The germline CDR1 and CDR2 sequences are MNHEY and SVGAGI. This CDR3 region has 11 residues. V was trimmed by 10 bases and J by 5 bases, leaving 9 bases between them. The CDR3 loop is CATGVNNEQFF. CDR3 nucleotide sequence: TGTGCCACCGGTGTTAACAATGAGCAGTTCTTC.

The chain employs TRBV12-3 or TRBV12-4 and TRBJ1-1; D possibly corresponds to TRBD1 (5 bases). V lost 3 bases to trimming and J lost 5 bases, with 10 bases between them. The length of the CDR3 is 13 residues. The CDR3 sequence is CASSFQGRTEAFF. The CDR3 DNA reads TGTGCCAGCAGTTTTCAGGGAAGGACTGAAGCTTTCTTT.